This T cell receptor beta chain was retrieved from a study of response to subunit inactivated influenza vaccine. Whole-study results and caveats: It was the authors' suggestion that each seasonal influenza vaccination recruits few new T cells.

Comment on this clonotype: Antigen: not known.

TCRdb re-analysed the RT-PCR reads in MiXCR, keeping a single row per CDR3 protein. The sample carries roughly 500,000 distinct CDR3 sequences, 16% recorded once. Germline assignment: CDR1 ENHRY and CDR2 SYGVKD. The CDR3 covers 15 residues. Trimming shortened V by 2 bases and J by 5 bases, and 15 bases separated the two germline ends. The J gene is TRBJ2-5, the V gene TRBV10-3; D perhaps matches TRBD2 (6 bases). The clonotype originates from a man between 50 and 69 years old who received an inactivated influenza vaccine. This material consisted of CD4+ T cells sorted from PBMCs, taken 23 to 25 months after vaccination. The CDR3 coding sequence is TGTGCCATCAGTGAGAGGGAGGTGCCGGGGGAGACCCAGTACTTC. It codes for CAISEREVPGETQYF.